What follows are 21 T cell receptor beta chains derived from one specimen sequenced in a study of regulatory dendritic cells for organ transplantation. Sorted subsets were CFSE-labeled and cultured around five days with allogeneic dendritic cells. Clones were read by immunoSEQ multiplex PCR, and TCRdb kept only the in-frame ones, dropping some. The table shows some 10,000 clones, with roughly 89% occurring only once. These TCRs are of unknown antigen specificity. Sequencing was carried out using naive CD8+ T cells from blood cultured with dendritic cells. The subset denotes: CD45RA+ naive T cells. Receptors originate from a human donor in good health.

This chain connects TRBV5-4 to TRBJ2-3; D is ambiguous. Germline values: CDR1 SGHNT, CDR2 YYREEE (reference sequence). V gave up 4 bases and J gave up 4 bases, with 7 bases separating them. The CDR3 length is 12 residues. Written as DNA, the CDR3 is TGTGCCAGCAGCCGACCCCCAGATACGCAGTATTTT. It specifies CASSRPPDTQYF.

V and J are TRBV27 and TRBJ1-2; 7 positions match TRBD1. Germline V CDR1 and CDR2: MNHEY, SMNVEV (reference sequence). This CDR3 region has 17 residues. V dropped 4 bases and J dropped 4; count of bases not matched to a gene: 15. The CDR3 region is CASSSRDSYLWGYGYTF. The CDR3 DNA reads TGTGCCAGCAGTTCCCGGGACAGCTACCTTTGGGGCTATGGCTACACCTTC.

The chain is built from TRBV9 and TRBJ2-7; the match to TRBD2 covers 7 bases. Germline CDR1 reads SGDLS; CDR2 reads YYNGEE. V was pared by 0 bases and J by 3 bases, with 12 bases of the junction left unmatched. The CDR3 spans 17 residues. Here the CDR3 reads CASSVGVSGTDRYEQYF. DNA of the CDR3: TGTGCCAGCAGCGTAGGGGTGAGCGGGACGGACCGCTACGAGCAGTACTTC. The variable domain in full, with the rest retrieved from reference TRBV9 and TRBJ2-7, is DSGVTQTPKHLITATGQRVTLRCSPRSGDLSVYWYQQSLDQGLQFLIQYYNGEERAKGNILERFSAQQFPDLHSELNLSSLELGDSALYFCASSVGVSGTDRYEQYFGPGTRLTVT.

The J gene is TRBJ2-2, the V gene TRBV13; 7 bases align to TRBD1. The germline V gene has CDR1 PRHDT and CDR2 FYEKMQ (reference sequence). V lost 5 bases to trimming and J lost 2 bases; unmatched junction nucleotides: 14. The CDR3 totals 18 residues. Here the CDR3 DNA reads TGTGCCAGCAGCCTAACCTACGTCCGGGACAGTAACACCGGGGAGCTGTTTTTT. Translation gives CASSLTYVRDSNTGELFF.

The CDR3 sequence: CASSPEWEGRDTQYF. CDR3 in DNA: TGTGCCAGCAGCCCCGAATGGGAGGGTAGAGATACGCAGTATTTT. This rearrangement joins TRBV7-2 to TRBJ2-3; 7 bases agree with TRBD2. V lost 5 bases, J lost 5 bases, and 10 bases stayed unmatched. Germline V gene lookup returns CDR1 SGHTA and CDR2 FQGNSA. This CDR3 contains 15 residues.

The CDR3: CASSQHRVTKETQYF. The CDR3 DNA reads TGTGCCAGCAGCCAGCACAGGGTAACCAAAGAGACCCAGTACTTC. The genes are TRBV14 and TRBJ2-5, with a tentative D call TRBD1 (6 bases). Trimming took off 3 bases at V and 3 bases at J, with 14 bases between the two ends. This CDR3 has 15 residues. CDR1 is SGHDN, CDR2 FVKESK, per germline.

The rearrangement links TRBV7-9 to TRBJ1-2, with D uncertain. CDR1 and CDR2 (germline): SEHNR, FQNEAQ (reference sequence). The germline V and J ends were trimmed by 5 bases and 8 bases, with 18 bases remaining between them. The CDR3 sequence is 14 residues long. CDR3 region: CASSHPTPPWGYTF. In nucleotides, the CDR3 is TGTGCCAGCAGCCACCCGACTCCCCCCTGGGGCTACACCTTC.

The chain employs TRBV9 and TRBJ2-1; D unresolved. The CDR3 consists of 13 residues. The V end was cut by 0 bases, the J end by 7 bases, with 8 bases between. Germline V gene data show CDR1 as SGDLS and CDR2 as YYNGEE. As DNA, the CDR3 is TGTGCCAGCAGCGTAGATCTGGGAAATGAGCAGTTCTTC. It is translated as CASSVDLGNEQFF.

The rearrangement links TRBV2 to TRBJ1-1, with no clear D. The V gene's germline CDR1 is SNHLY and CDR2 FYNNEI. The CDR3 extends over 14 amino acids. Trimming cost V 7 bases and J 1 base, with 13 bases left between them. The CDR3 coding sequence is TGTGCCAGCATTCCACCAGTAAGGAACACTGAAGCTTTCTTT. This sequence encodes CASIPPVRNTEAFF.

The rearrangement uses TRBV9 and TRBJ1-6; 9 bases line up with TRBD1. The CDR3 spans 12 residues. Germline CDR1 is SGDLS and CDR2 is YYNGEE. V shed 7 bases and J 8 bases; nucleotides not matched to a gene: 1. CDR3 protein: CASGTGYSPLHF. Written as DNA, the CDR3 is TGTGCCAGCGGGACAGGGTATTCACCCCTCCACTTT.

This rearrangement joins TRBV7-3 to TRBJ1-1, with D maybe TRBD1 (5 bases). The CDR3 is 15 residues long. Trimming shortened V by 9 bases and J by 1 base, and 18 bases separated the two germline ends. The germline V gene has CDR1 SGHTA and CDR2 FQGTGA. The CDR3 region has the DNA TGTGCCAGGGACGAGCAGGGACCATCGAACACTGAAGCTTTCTTT. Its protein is CARDEQGPSNTEAFF.

The CDR3 protein is CAGGTGTTDTQYF. The CDR3 nucleotides read TGTGCCGGGGGTACCGGCACCACAGATACGCAGTATTTT. The chain combines TRBV25-1 with TRBJ2-3; the D gene could be TRBD1 or TRBD2 (5 bases each). CDR3 length: 13 residues. Trimming took 11 bases from V and 2 from J, leaving 14 bases between them. CDR1 and CDR2 (germline): MGHDK, SYGVNS.

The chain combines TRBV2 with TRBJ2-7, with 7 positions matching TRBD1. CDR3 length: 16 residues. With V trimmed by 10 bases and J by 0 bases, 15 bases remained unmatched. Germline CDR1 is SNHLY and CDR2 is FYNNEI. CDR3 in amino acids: CATQIRGQLGSYEQYF. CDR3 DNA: TGTGCCACACAAATAAGGGGACAGTTAGGCTCCTACGAGCAGTACTTC.

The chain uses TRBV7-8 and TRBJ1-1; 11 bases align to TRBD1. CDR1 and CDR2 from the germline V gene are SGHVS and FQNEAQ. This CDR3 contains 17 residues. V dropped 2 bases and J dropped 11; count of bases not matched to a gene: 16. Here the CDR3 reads CASSLWPSGDRGFVAFF. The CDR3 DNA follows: TGTGCCAGCAGCTTATGGCCCAGTGGGGACAGGGGGTTTGTGGCTTTCTTT.

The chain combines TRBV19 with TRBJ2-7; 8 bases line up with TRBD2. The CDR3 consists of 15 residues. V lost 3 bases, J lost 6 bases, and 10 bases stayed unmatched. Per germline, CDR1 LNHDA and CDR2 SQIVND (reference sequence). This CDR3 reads CASSMVVAGGSEQYF. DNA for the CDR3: TGTGCCAGTAGTATGGTTGTCGCGGGGGGAAGCGAGCAGTACTTC.

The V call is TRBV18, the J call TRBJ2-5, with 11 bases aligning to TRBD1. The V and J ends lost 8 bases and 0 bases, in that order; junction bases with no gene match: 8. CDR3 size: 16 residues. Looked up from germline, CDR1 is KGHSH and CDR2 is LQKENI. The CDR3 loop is CASTDRDRGNQETQYF. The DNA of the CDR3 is TGTGCCAGCACCGACCGGGACAGGGGGAACCAAGAGACCCAGTACTTC. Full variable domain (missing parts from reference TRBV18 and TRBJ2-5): NAGVMQNPRHLVRRRGQEARLRCSPMKGHSHVYWYRQLPEEGLKFMVYLQKENIIDESGMPKERFSAEFPKEGPSILRIQQVVRGDSAAYFCASTDRDRGNQETQYFGPGTRLLVL.

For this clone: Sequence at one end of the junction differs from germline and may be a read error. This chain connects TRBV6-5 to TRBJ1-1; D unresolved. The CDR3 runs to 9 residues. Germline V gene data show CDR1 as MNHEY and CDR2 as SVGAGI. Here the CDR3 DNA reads TGTGCCAGCAGTTACCCCCCCCATTTT. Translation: CASSYPPHF.

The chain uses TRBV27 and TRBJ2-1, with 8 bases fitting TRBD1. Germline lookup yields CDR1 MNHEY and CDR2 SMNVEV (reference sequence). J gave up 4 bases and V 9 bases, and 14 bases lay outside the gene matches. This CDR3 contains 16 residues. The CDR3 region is CASQTFPRQGYNEQFF. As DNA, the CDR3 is TGTGCCAGTCAAACTTTCCCGAGACAGGGGTACAATGAGCAGTTCTTC.

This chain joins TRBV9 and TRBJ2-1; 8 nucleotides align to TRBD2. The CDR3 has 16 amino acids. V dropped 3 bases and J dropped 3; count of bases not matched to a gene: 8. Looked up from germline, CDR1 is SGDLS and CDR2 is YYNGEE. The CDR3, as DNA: TGTGCCAGCAGCGCGGTACCGGGGGGGAACTACAATGAGCAGTTCTTC. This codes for CASSAVPGGNYNEQFF.

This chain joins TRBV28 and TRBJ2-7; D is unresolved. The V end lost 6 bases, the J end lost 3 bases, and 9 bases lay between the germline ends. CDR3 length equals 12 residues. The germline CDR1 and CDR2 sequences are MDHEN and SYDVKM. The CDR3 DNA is TGTGCCAGCAGCGTCGACAACTACGAGCAGTACTTC. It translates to CASSVDNYEQYF.

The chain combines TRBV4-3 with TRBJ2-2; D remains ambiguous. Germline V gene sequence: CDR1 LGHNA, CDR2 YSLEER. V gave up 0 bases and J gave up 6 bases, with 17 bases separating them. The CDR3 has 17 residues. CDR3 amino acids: CASSQDWSPGYAGELFF. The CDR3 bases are TGCGCCAGCAGCCAAGACTGGAGTCCAGGATACGCCGGGGAGCTGTTTTTT.